A single sample is the source of the 22 T cell receptor beta chains below, sequenced in a study of molecular identifiers for immune sequencing clone quantification. TCRdb redid the calling of the PCR reads with MiXCR, one entry per CDR3 protein. The sample shows approximately 670,000 distinct CDR3 sequences, about 20% of them seen only once. Input material: naive CD8+ T cells from blood, with Jurkat cell RNA spiked in. Subset reported: FACS-sorted CD8+CD4-CCR7+CD45RA+ naive T cells. The receptor source for this set is a human donor in good health. Some libraries in this study had Jurkat cell RNA spiked in.

The table lists this clonotype with a few counts. The rearrangement joins TRBV29-1 to TRBJ2-6; no reliable D call. CDR1 and CDR2 from the germline V gene are SQVTM and ANQGSEA. The CDR3 is made up of 14 amino acids. V was pared by 0 bases and J by 4 bases, with 7 bases between. The CDR3, as DNA: TGCAGCGTTGAAGAGGGGTCCGGGGCCAACGTCCTGACTTTC. Protein sequence: CSVEEGSGANVLTF.

Regarding this clonotype: Since a much larger clone is just one base distant, this may be a read error. The V call is TRBV4-3, the J call TRBJ1-2, with D perhaps matching TRBD1 (5 bases). Per the germline V gene, CDR1 is LGHNA and CDR2 is YSLEER. CDR3 size: 16 residues. The CDR3 nucleotides read TGCGCCAGCGGCCAAGATCGAGACAGAGCTAACTATGGCTACACCTTC. It specifies CASGQDRDRANYGYTF.

This clonotype showed up many times. The V call is TRBV7-9, the J call TRBJ2-7; weak D call: TRBD2 (6 bases). Germline loops: CDR1 SEHNR, CDR2 FQNEAQ (reference sequence). The CDR3 covers 13 residues. V was clipped by 5 bases and J by 7 bases, with 15 bases between them. The CDR3 here is CASSPTGDLEQYF. CDR3 in DNA: TGTGCCAGCAGCCCAACGGGGGACCTGGAGCAGTACTTC.

About this clonotype itself: A much larger clone sits a single nucleotide away, making a read error possible. CDR3 protein: CASSLWQGSNHPQHF. For the CDR3, the DNA is TGTGCCAGCAGCTTGTGGCAGGGTAGCAATCATCCCCAGCATTTT. The chain combines TRBV5-6 with TRBJ1-5; D is perhaps TRBD1 (5 bases). Per the germline V gene, CDR1 is SGHDT and CDR2 is YYEEEE. The CDR3 covers 15 residues.

The chain carries TRBV6-2 or TRBV6-3 and TRBJ2-1; possibly TRBD2 for D (6 bases). Trimming took 7 bases from V and 0 from J, leaving 10 bases between them. The CDR3 has 14 residues. Germline lookup yields CDR1 MNHEY and CDR2 SVGEGT. The CDR3 here is CASNHGGSYNEQFF. The CDR3 DNA reads as TGTGCCAGCAACCACGGGGGCTCCTACAATGAGCAGTTCTTC.

This clonotype was seen ten or more times. The V call is TRBV7-6, the J call TRBJ2-5; D is possibly TRBD1 or TRBD2 (6 bases each). Germline CDR1 is SGHVS and CDR2 is FNYEAQ. The CDR3 is made up of 16 amino acids. Trimming cost V 5 bases and J 5 bases, with 21 bases left between them. CDR3 sequence: CASSQKTGPRGETQYF. CDR3 DNA: TGTGCCAGCAGCCAAAAAACAGGGCCGCGGGGTGAGACCCAGTACTTC.

This clonotype appeared many times. The rearrangement uses TRBV4-2 and TRBJ2-7; the D is unclear. V shed 0 bases and J shed 2 bases, with 11 bases lying between them. Germline loops: CDR1 LGHNA, CDR2 YNFKEQ. The CDR3 spans 15 residues. The CDR3 bases are TGTGCCAGCAGCCAAGATAACGGCCATCCCTACGAGCAGTACTTC. It yields the protein CASSQDNGHPYEQYF.

This clonotype was observed at least ten times. The chain joins TRBV27 to TRBJ2-1; 11 bases align to TRBD2. Trimming cost V 3 bases and J 7 bases; bases outside gene matches: 5. This CDR3 region has 15 residues. Looked up from germline, CDR1 is MNHEY and CDR2 is SMNVEV (reference sequence). This CDR3 reads CASSFSGGALNEQFF. Here the CDR3 DNA reads TGTGCCAGCAGTTTTAGCGGGGGGGCCTTAAATGAGCAGTTCTTC.

This clonotype has a count of ten or more. The chain joins TRBV28 to TRBJ2-7, with D perhaps assigned TRBD1 or TRBD2 (5 bases each). Germline CDR1 reads MDHEN; CDR2 reads SYDVKM. The V gene lost 5 bases and the J gene lost 7 bases, with 15 bases spanning the gap. This CDR3 spans 13 amino acids. The CDR3 bases are TGTGCCAGCAGTCTCGGGGCCCTCGGAGAGCAGTACTTC. It translates to CASSLGALGEQYF.

This clonotype was recorded a few times. V is TRBV19 and J is TRBJ1-4, with 7 bases lining up with TRBD1. This CDR3 comprises 18 residues. CDR1 and CDR2 (germline): LNHDA, SQIVND (reference sequence). The V segment lost 5 bases and the J segment 4 bases; nucleotides outside the gene matches: 16. CDR3 nucleotide sequence: TGTGCCAGTAGTCGCCGGGACCTAGGGGGCCGAGATAATGAAAAACTGTTTTTT. Protein product: CASSRRDLGGRDNEKLFF.

This clonotype has a count of ten or more. The genes are TRBV19 and TRBJ2-3; tentatively, D is TRBD1 or TRBD2 (5 bases each). CDR3 length: 18 amino acids. V was clipped by 4 bases and J by 0 bases, with 20 bases between them. Germline-derived CDR1 and CDR2 are LNHDA and SQIVND (reference sequence). CDR3 amino acids: CASSSYYAPGRSTDTQYF. The CDR3 nucleotides read TGTGCCAGTAGTAGTTATTACGCACCGGGACGTAGCACAGATACGCAGTATTTT.

This clonotype was counted at least ten times. This sequence joins TRBV5-1 and TRBJ2-2; D is ambiguous. The CDR3 loop spans 16 amino acids. The V end was cut by 2 bases, the J end by 5 bases, with 16 bases between. Per germline, CDR1 SGHRS and CDR2 YFSETQ. The CDR3 nucleotides read TGCGCCAGCAGCTTTGTCGCCACCGCCGGGACCGGGGAGCTGTTTTTT. Translation gives CASSFVATAGTGELFF.

This clonotype appeared a few times. DNA for the CDR3: TGCGCCAGCAGCTTCCAGGGAGTCGAGCAGTACTTC. This gives the protein CASSFQGVEQYF. This chain links TRBV5-1 with TRBJ2-7; D is possibly TRBD1 or TRBD2 (5 bases each). The CDR3 is 12 amino acids. V lost 2 bases and J 6 bases, leaving 9 bases between the germline ends. Germline CDR1 SGHRS, CDR2 YFSETQ.

This clonotype occurred many times. The rearrangement links TRBV5-4 to TRBJ2-2; 9 bases are shared with TRBD1. CDR3 length: 15 residues. The trim removed 4 bases at V and 6 bases at J, leaving 7 bases unmatched. CDR1 SGHNT and CDR2 YYREEE come from the germline V gene (reference sequence). The DNA for the CDR3 is TGTGCCAGCAGCCACGGGACAGGGAGCTCCGGGGAGCTGTTTTTT. Translated: CASSHGTGSSGELFF.

The rearrangement links TRBV10-3 to TRBJ2-7; D is uncertain. V gave up 3 bases and J gave up 3 bases, with 9 bases separating them. The CDR3 spans 13 residues. The V gene's germline CDR1 is ENHRY and CDR2 SYGVKD. Here the CDR3 reads CAISDWALYEQYF. As DNA, the CDR3 is TGTGCCATCAGTGATTGGGCCCTCTACGAGCAGTACTTC.

In this sample, this clonotype turned up many times. The V and J genes are TRBV19 and TRBJ2-7; a possible D gene is TRBD2 (5 bases). CDR1 is LNHDA, CDR2 SQIVND, per germline (reference sequence). This CDR3 comprises 15 residues. V dropped 3 bases and J dropped 7 bases, with 19 bases sitting between them. CDR3 sequence (DNA): TGTGCCAGTAGTATTGGAGGAGGATCCGGGGAGGAGCAGTACTTC. Residues: CASSIGGGSGEEQYF.

Remarks on this clonotype: Germline and junction disagree at one end, which may indicate a read error. CDR3 loop: CASSLAERRNYEQYF. The DNA for the CDR3 is TGTGCCAGCAGCTTGGCGGAGCGGAGGAACTACGAGCAGTACTTC. The rearrangement joins TRBV5-3 to TRBJ2-7, with a possible D match to TRBD2 (5 bases). TRBV5-3 is an open reading frame whose function is uncertain. CDR3 length: 15 amino acids.

This clonotype occurred many times. The genes are TRBV7-9 and TRBJ2-3; D is undetermined. Germline lookup yields CDR1 SEHNR and CDR2 FQNEAQ (reference sequence). V was pared by 3 bases and J by 6 bases, with 10 bases between. The CDR3 covers 13 residues. The CDR3 protein is CASSFMPGDTQYF. CDR3 nucleotide sequence: TGTGCCAGCAGCTTTATGCCCGGGGATACGCAGTATTTT.

Comments on this clonotype: A much larger clone lies one base from this, so it may be a read error. V is TRBV4-3 and J is TRBJ2-1, with D possibly matching TRBD1 (5 bases). The germline V gene has CDR1 LGHNA and CDR2 YSLEER. The CDR3 sequence is 15 residues long. This CDR3 reads CASNQVVQGRNEQFF. Here the CDR3 DNA reads TGCGCCAGCAACCAAGTAGTCCAGGGCCGCAATGAGCAGTTCTTC.

Comments on this clonotype: Since a much larger clone is just one base distant, this may be a read error. The genes are TRBV6-1 and TRBJ2-7; D call uncertain. The CDR3 sequence is 14 residues long. V lost 2 bases and J 2 bases, leaving 10 bases between the germline ends. The germline CDR1 and CDR2 sequences are MNHNS and SASEGT. The CDR3 reads CASSEIGEPYEQYF. The CDR3 nucleotides are TGTGCCAGCAGTGAAATTGGAGAGCCCTACGAGCAGTACTTC.

The rearrangement uses TRBV7-8 and TRBJ2-7; 7 bases fit TRBD1. This CDR3 contains 15 residues. V dropped 2 bases and J dropped 2; count of bases not matched to a gene: 6. CDR1 SGHVS and CDR2 FQNEAQ come from the germline V gene. DNA for the CDR3: TGTGCCAGCAGCTTAACCGGGACAGTCACCTACGAGCAGTACTTC. It codes for CASSLTGTVTYEQYF.

As concerns this clonotype: This may be a read error, as it is one base from a much larger clone. The CDR3 coding sequence is TGTGCCAGCAGCCCATTGACAGTCCCCGAAAAACTGCTTTTT. This translates into CASSPLTVPEKLLF. The genes are TRBV7-6 and TRBJ1-4; possibly TRBD1 for D (5 bases). CDR1 and CDR2 from the germline V gene are SGHVS and FNYEAQ. This CDR3 region has 14 residues.